What follows are 4 T cell receptor beta chains derived from one specimen sequenced in a study of cytomegalovirus exposure and HLA in healthy donors. Repertoires were generated with immunoSEQ multiplex PCR, while TCRdb's copy carries only in-frame clones and drops some. Of about 170,000 clones in the sample, about 87% are singletons; the top ten hold roughly 1.5%. Sequenced input: PBMCs. These receptors were collected from a woman aged 30 to 39 in good health and CMV-seronegative.

V usage is TRBV2 and J usage is TRBJ1-5; D unresolved. V lost 6 bases and J lost 3, with 6 bases in between. Germline V gene sequence: CDR1 SNHLY, CDR2 FYNNEI. The CDR3 totals 12 residues. The CDR3 sequence: CASSYDNQPQHF. As DNA, the CDR3 is TGTGCCAGCAGCTACGACAATCAGCCCCAGCATTTT.

The V gene is TRBV2, the J gene TRBJ2-1, with 8 bases lining up with TRBD2. Germline V gene sequence: CDR1 SNHLY, CDR2 FYNNEI. This CDR3 spans 17 amino acids. V was pared by 1 base and J by 7 bases, with 12 bases of the junction left unmatched. The CDR3 nucleotides are TGTGCCAGCAGTGAAGGAGCTTTCGCGGGGGGTACAAATGAGCAGTTCTTC. It encodes CASSEGAFAGGTNEQFF.

The chain links TRBV9 to TRBJ2-7, with 11 bases identical to TRBD1. The CDR3 runs to 14 residues. Trimming took 3 bases from V and 3 from J; bases not matched to a gene: 2. Germline V gives CDR1 SGDLS, CDR2 YYNGEE. CDR3 nucleotide sequence: TGTGCCAGCAGCGCCGGGACAGGGGGCTACGAGCAGTACTTC. This encodes CASSAGTGGYEQYF.

The chain carries TRBV6-5 and TRBJ2-7; 9 nucleotides match TRBD2. V lost 6 bases and J lost 2; bases outside the gene matches: 8. The CDR3 is 15 residues long. Germline values: CDR1 MNHEY, CDR2 SVGAGI. The DNA of the CDR3 is TGTGCCAGCAGCCCCCCGACTAGCGGTGCCTACGAGCAGTACTTC. Translation: CASSPPTSGAYEQYF.